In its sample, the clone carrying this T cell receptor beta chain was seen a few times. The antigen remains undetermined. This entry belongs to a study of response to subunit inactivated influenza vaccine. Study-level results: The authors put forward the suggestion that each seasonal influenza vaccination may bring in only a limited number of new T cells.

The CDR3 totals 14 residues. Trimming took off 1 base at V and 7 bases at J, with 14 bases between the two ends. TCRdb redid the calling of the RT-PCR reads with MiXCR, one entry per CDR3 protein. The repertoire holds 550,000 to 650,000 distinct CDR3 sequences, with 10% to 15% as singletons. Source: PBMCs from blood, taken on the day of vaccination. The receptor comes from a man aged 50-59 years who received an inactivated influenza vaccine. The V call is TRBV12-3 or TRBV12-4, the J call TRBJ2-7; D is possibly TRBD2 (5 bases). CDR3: CASSLGPGVGEQYF. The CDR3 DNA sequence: TGTGCCAGCAGTTTAGGCCCCGGGGTGGGTGAGCAGTACTTC.